One sample yielded the 20 T cell receptor beta chains listed below, sequenced in a study of blood T cell repertoires in COVID-19 (dated by TCRdb to the early 2020s). The protocol used for the library was the immunoSEQ multiplex PCR assay. Entries here come from immuneACCESS through TCRdb and include only in-frame sequences with V and J called. Some clones fail to appear in such tables; in the studies checked, an unresolved V gene covers under half of the shortfall, and the cause of the remainder is unknown. This sample gives under 250,000 clones in total; 70% to 90% of them show up just once. The ten largest clones add up to 3.5% to 4.5% of the sample. The sequencing input was peripheral blood. These receptors were taken from a man aged 45-65 years with acute or convalescent COVID-19.

The sample holds a few counts of this clone. V gene TRBV10-3 combines with J gene TRBJ1-2; 8 bases line up with TRBD1. The CDR3 length is 15 residues. V shed 5 bases, J shed 5 bases, and the junction held 10 bases outside the gene matches. Per the germline V gene, CDR1 is ENHRY and CDR2 is SYGVKD. CDR3 protein: CAISTTGAELYGYTF. In DNA, the CDR3 is TGTGCCATCAGTACGACAGGGGCGGAATTGTATGGCTACACCTTC.

The chain recombines TRBV5-1 with TRBJ1-6; the match to TRBD1 covers 8 bases. Germline CDR1 reads SGHRS; CDR2 reads YFSETQ. The V segment lost 5 bases and the J segment 10 bases; nucleotides outside the gene matches: 8. The CDR3 is 14 amino acids. Here the CDR3 reads CASSQDRVGSPLHF. In DNA form, the CDR3 reads TGCGCCAGCAGTCAGGACAGGGTCGGATCACCCCTCCACTTT.

This sequence joins TRBV9 and TRBJ1-2; 7 positions agree with TRBD1. Germline values: CDR1 SGDLS, CDR2 YYNGEE. Germline trimming cut 7 bases from V and 1 base from J; bases unmatched to any gene: 7. This CDR3 region has 14 residues. This chain's CDR3 is CASLGTVYNYGYTF. The CDR3 coding sequence is TGTGCCAGCCTAGGGACAGTTTATAACTATGGCTACACCTTC.

This chain connects TRBV5-8 to TRBJ1-5; a possible D gene is TRBD1 (6 bases). This CDR3 region has 13 residues. Germline V gene sequence: CDR1 SGHTS, CDR2 YDEGEE. V gave up 8 bases and J gave up 5 bases, with 14 bases separating them. The CDR3 loop is CASSYRVHQPQHF. The CDR3 DNA follows: TGTGCCAGTTCTTACAGGGTTCATCAGCCCCAGCATTTT.

J is TRBJ1-1 and V is TRBV6-5, with a weak D call TRBD1 (5 bases). The CDR3 totals 14 residues. Germline V gene lookup returns CDR1 MNHEY and CDR2 SVGAGI. Trimming took 1 base from V and 5 from J, leaving 11 bases between them. CDR3 amino acids: CASSYYPPGTEAFF. CDR3 nucleotides: TGTGCCAGCAGTTACTATCCACCAGGGACTGAAGCTTTCTTT.

This clone was detected once. This rearrangement joins TRBV30 to TRBJ1-2; TRBD1 matches at 8 bases. Germline V lookup: CDR1 GTSNPN, CDR2 SVGIG (reference sequence). Trimming at V came to 2 bases and at J to 5 bases, leaving 16 bases not matched to a gene. The CDR3 length is 17 residues. The CDR3 sequence is CAWSRPRGQGELYGYTF. The CDR3 nucleotides are TGTGCCTGGAGTCGTCCCCGCGGACAGGGTGAACTGTATGGCTACACCTTC.

The chain uses TRBV27 and TRBJ2-7; 11 positions agree with TRBD2. Germline CDR1 and CDR2: MNHEY and SMNVEV (reference sequence). The CDR3 sequence is 16 residues long. The V and J ends lost 0 bases and 3 bases, in that order; junction bases with no gene match: 4. The CDR3 coding sequence is TGTGCCAGCAGTTTATCCTTGACTAGCGGGGACTACGAGCAGTACTTC. Translating gives CASSLSLTSGDYEQYF.

V is TRBV9 and J is TRBJ2-2, with 8 bases aligning to TRBD1. The CDR3 totals 17 residues. Germline values: CDR1 SGDLS, CDR2 YYNGEE. Trimming removed 4 bases from V and 1 base from J; junction bases left unmatched: 9. This CDR3 reads CASSPNPGGRNTGELFF. In DNA, the CDR3 is TGTGCCAGCAGCCCAAATCCAGGGGGCCGGAACACCGGGGAGCTGTTTTTT.

The chain recombines TRBV28 with TRBJ1-3, with 7 bases that match TRBD1. This CDR3 has 15 residues. V lost 5 bases to trimming and J lost 1 base; unmatched junction nucleotides: 5. CDR1 and CDR2 (germline): MDHEN, SYDVKM. The DNA for the CDR3 is TGTGCCAGCAGTGGAAACAGGGGTTCTGGAAACACCATATATTTT. This gives the protein CASSGNRGSGNTIYF.

The chain recombines TRBV3-1 (or the pseudogene TRBV3-2) with TRBJ1-2; D is perhaps TRBD1 (5 bases). Trimming left V 1 base short and J 4 bases short, with 10 bases between. There are 14 residues in the CDR3. Germline V lookup: CDR1 LGHDT, CDR2 YNNKEL (reference sequence). Written as DNA, the CDR3 is TGTGCCAGCAGCCAAGTGCAGGGTGGCTATGGCTACACCTTC. Amino acid sequence: CASSQVQGGYGYTF.

This clone turned up a few times. V is TRBV6-1 and J is TRBJ2-7, with TRBD2 matching 9 bases. The ends lost 1 base at V and 4 bases at J; junction bases unmatched: 2. The CDR3 length is 14 residues. Germline loops: CDR1 MNHNS, CDR2 SASEGT. CDR3 in amino acids: CASSEEGLAYEQYF. As DNA, the CDR3 is TGTGCCAGCAGTGAAGAGGGACTAGCTTACGAGCAGTACTTC.

V is TRBV6-1 and J is TRBJ1-1; TRBD1 agrees at 7 bases. The CDR3 is made up of 16 amino acids. Germline lookup yields CDR1 MNHNS and CDR2 SASEGT. V shed 1 base and J 1 base; nucleotides not matched to a gene: 6. The CDR3 protein is CASSEGQGGQNTEAFF. The CDR3 DNA follows: TGTGCCAGCAGTGAAGGACAGGGAGGACAGAACACTGAAGCTTTCTTT.

The genes are TRBV6-5 and TRBJ1-2; D might be TRBD1 (5 bases). The V and J ends lost 2 bases and 8 bases respectively, with 18 bases between them. From germline, CDR1 is MNHEY and CDR2 SVGAGI. The CDR3 covers 15 residues. This CDR3 is CASSYVAGGYEGYTF. The DNA of the CDR3 is TGTGCCAGCAGTTACGTGGCCGGGGGATATGAAGGCTACACCTTC.

The J gene is TRBJ1-2, the V gene TRBV5-1, with 9 bases fitting TRBD1. The CDR3 is 14 residues long. The germline CDR1 and CDR2 sequences are SGHRS and YFSETQ. V lost 3 bases to trimming and J lost 8 bases; unmatched junction nucleotides: 8. This CDR3 is CASSYQGQGGGYTF. CDR3 coding DNA: TGCGCCAGCAGCTACCAGGGACAGGGAGGAGGCTACACCTTC.

The chain combines TRBV5-3 with TRBJ2-7; 9 bases fit TRBD2. TRBV5-3 qualifies as an ORF whose function is uncertain. The CDR3 runs 16 residues. Unmatched junction bases numbered 6, after V lost 0 bases and J lost 2 bases. The CDR3 here is CARSLVWGGRAYEQYF. The CDR3 DNA follows: TGTGCCAGAAGCTTGGTCTGGGGCGGGAGGGCCTACGAGCAGTACTTC.

This clone was detected once. The chain combines TRBV3-1 (or the pseudogene TRBV3-2) with TRBJ1-1; D may be TRBD1 (6 bases). Trimming left V 7 bases short and J 6 bases short, with 15 bases between. CDR1 is LGHDT and CDR2 is YNNKEL in the germline V gene (reference sequence). This CDR3 region has 13 residues. The CDR3 sequence: CASKGTLRAEAFF. The CDR3 bases are TGTGCCAGCAAAGGGACATTAAGGGCTGAAGCTTTCTTT.

In its sample, this clone was seen a few times. The rearrangement uses TRBV19 and TRBJ2-5; TRBD2 agrees at 11 bases. This CDR3 has 15 amino acids. CDR1 is LNHDA and CDR2 is SQIVND in the germline V gene (reference sequence). V was clipped by 5 bases and J by 3 bases; unmatched bases: 5. CDR3 sequence: CASSLLAGGEETQYF. Written as DNA, the CDR3 is TGTGCCAGTAGTCTCCTAGCGGGGGGCGAAGAGACCCAGTACTTC.

V gene TRBV28 combines with J gene TRBJ1-1; no clear D gene. The germline V gene encodes CDR1 MDHEN and CDR2 SYDVKM. Trimming took off 6 bases at V and 0 bases at J, with 8 bases between the two ends. CDR3 length: 13 amino acids. The CDR3 region has the DNA TGTGCCAGCAGAGCGCTAATGAACACTGAAGCTTTCTTT. Protein: CASRALMNTEAFF.

The chain carries TRBV9 and TRBJ2-6, with a tentative D call TRBD2 (5 bases). V lost 4 bases to trimming and J lost 0 bases, with 11 bases between them. In germline, CDR1 is SGDLS, CDR2 YYNGEE. The CDR3 has 16 residues. Here the CDR3 DNA reads TGTGCCAGCAGCTCCCCCAGCGGCTCTGGGGCCAACGTCCTGACTTTC. Translating it yields CASSSPSGSGANVLTF. Complete variable domain (other parts from reference TRBV9 and TRBJ2-6): DSGVTQTPKHLITATGQRVTLRCSPRSGDLSVYWYQQSLDQGLQFLIQYYNGEERAKGNILERFSAQQFPDLHSELNLSSLELGDSALYFCASSSPSGSGANVLTFGAGSRLTVL.

CDR3 nucleotides: TGTGCCGGTACCACGGGACAGGGGCACTCCTACGAGCAGTACTTC. Protein product: CAGTTGQGHSYEQYF. The V gene is TRBV21-1, the J gene TRBJ2-7; the table gives TRBD1 as D, unverified against the DNA. TRBV21-1 represents a pseudogene. CDR3 size: 15 residues.